This T cell receptor (beta chain) was sequenced during a study of OX40 agonist ivuxolimab in advanced cancers. Study overall: Patients were given ivuxolimab, an antibody that agonizes OX40 (CD134).

V dropped 0 bases and J dropped 2; count of bases not matched to a gene: 7. Germline lookup yields CDR1 SGHRS and CDR2 YFSETQ. This CDR3 has 16 residues. A history of autoimmune disease or systemic immunosuppression excluded patients. Some clones are missing from TCRdb's copy, which holds only in-frame ones; the method was immunoSEQ multiplex PCR. Among more than 75,000 clones listed, 80% to 90% were seen once. About this clone itself: Antigen unknown.

Study-level results: The 0.1-3.0 mg/kg partial responders had among the lowest clonal expansion. Clonal expansion by week 6 occurred in CD4+ and CD8+ blood T cells (at 0.1 to 3.0 mg/kg).

The sequencing here drew on CD4+ or CD8+ T cells sorted from blood, taken in a trial of the OX40 agonist ivuxolimab. The TCR was taken from an adult with an advanced solid tumor such as melanoma, head and neck, liver or kidney cancer. The chain combines TRBV5-1 with TRBJ2-5, with TRBD2 identical over 7 bases. The CDR3 spells CASSLGTSGGQETQYF. In nucleotides, the CDR3 is TGCGCCAGCAGCTTGGGGACTAGTGGTGGGCAAGAGACCCAGTACTTC.